This record looks at one T cell receptor beta chain sequence and its context. This entry comes from a study of blood T cell repertoires in COVID-19. Study information: The origin of the acute and convalescent COVID-19 samples was the United States, Italy and Spain.

Seattle cases were enrolled at active infection and followed longitudinally. Assay: immunoSEQ multiplex PCR; the TCRdb copy retains only in-frame clones and omits some. Of 220,000 or so clones listed, about 88% are singletons. J lost 3 bases, V lost 0 bases, and 11 bases had no gene match. This CDR3 is built from 18 residues. Looked up from germline, CDR1 is MGHRA and CDR2 is YSYEKL. What was sequenced was peripheral blood. The TCR comes from a woman aged 45 to 65 with COVID-19, enrolled during active disease. The gene calls are TRBV4-1 and TRBJ2-4, with 7 bases lining up with TRBD2. The CDR3 sequence: CASSQDRARGVGKNIQYF. DNA of the CDR3: TGCGCCAGCAGCCAAGATCGGGCACGGGGGGTGGGCAAAAACATTCAGTACTTC.